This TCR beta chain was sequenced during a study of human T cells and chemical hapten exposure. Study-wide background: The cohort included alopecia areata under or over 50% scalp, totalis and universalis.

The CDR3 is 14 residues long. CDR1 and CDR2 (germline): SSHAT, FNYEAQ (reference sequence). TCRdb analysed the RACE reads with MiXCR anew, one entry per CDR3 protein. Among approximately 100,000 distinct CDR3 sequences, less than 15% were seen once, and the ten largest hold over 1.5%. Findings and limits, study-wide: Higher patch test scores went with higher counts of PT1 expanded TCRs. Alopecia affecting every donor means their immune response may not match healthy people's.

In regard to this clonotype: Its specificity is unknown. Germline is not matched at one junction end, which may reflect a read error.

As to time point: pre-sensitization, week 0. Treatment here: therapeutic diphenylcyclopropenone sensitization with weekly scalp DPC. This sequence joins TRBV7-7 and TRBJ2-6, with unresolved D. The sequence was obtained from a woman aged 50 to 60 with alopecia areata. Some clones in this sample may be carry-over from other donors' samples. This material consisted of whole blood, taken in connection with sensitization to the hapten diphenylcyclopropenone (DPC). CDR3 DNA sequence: TGTGCTAGCAGCCCCGGCTTTGGGGCCAACGTCCTGACTTTC. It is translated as CASSPGFGANVLTF. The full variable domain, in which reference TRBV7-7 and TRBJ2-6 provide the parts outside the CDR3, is GAGVSQSPRYKVTKRGQDVTLRCDPISSHATLYWYQQALGQGPEFLTYFNYEAQPDKSGLPSDRFSAERPEGSISTLTIQRTEQRDSAMYRCASSPGFGANVLTFGAGSRLTVL.